The TCR beta chain under discussion was sequenced for a study of blood T cells in healthy people across ages (dated by TCRdb to about 2015). General notes on the study: In model experiments, template switching captured roughly one uniquely barcoded TCR beta cDNA molecule for every two T cells. Using deep sequencing normalized with unique cDNA molecular identifiers, the study measured how TCR beta repertoire diversity changes with age. The donors were divided into four age groups: young (average roughly 17 years), middle-aged (about 40), aged (about 60) and long-lived (about 80). The study analyzed two additional independent replicas of 1 million unique cDNA reads from the same blood draw for two donors, one aged 18 to 30 and one aged 80 or older. The paper as a whole reports these results and caveats: Observed TCR beta diversity per million T cells fell roughly linearly with age, and a significant reduction was already apparent by age around 40. There was a strong correlation between observed TCR beta diversity and the percentage of naive T cells measured by flow cytometry. The long-lived group showed more naive CD4+ T cells, fewer expanded clones and increased TCR diversity than the aged group, suggesting age selection. Because the CMV infection status of the donors was unknown, age-related changes in expanded clonotypes may potentially have been confounded. Because profiling used bulk unsorted PBMCs, naive and antigen-experienced compartments could not be compared conclusively. Estimates of total diversity based on one million sequenced T cells were considered lower bounds and underestimates.

The roughly 39 donors, aged about 6 to 95 years, were systemically healthy Caucasian individuals from Russia. Each donor gave 8 to 10 milliliters of peripheral blood, drawn into EDTA-treated Vacutainer tubes. Ficoll-Paque density-gradient centrifugation was used to isolate PBMCs, with at least 6.5 million obtained per sample. Total RNA was extracted from PBMCs with Trizol reagent, with at least 6 micrograms obtained per sample. For every donor, an aliquot of PBMCs went through flow cytometry to measure the percentages of naive CD45RAhigh/CD27high T cells. The sample holds a few counts of this clonotype. There is no known antigen for this receptor. No base quality information exists; no much larger clone differs at one position. Receptor libraries were prepared by 5' RACE. Sequencer: Illumina HiSeq 2500. A second PCR of about 6 to 11 cycles was performed with a sample-barcoded 5' primer and a J-beta primer mix. A template-switch 5' adaptor carrying 12 random nucleotides introduced a unique molecular identifier onto each TCR beta cDNA molecule. Each sample yielded at least 3 million CDR3-containing paired-end reads. All of the RNA was converted into first-strand cDNA using the Mint cDNA synthesis kit, with a TRBC-specific oligonucleotide serving as the primer. Following uracil-DNA glycosylase treatment, all cDNA underwent a first 18-cycle PCR with the universal primers M1SS and BC2_uni_R. For the original study's pipeline: For normalization, 1 million high-quality reads were randomly selected from each sample, with every read carrying a distinct molecular identifier. Instead of being binned into consensus sequences, reads with shared molecular identifiers were discarded. MiTCR, run with a Q25 quality threshold and the strictest error-elimination algorithm, handled CDR3 identification, clonotype clustering and error correction. A nonparametric unseen species model with Euler transformation was used to estimate a lower bound on total TCR beta diversity. TCRdb passed the public sequencing reads through fastp at Q25 and MiXCR, retaining productive beta sequences. One record per CDR3 amino acid sequence lists the most common genes and DNA. TCRdb, not the authors, supplied the V and J calls. The sample yields about 800,000 distinct CDR3 sequences; approximately 25% were counted once. The top ten constitute approximately 4% of the sample.

The germline V gene encodes CDR1 LGHNA and CDR2 YSLEER. The CDR3 goes from the cysteine to the phenylalanine over 14 residues. The sequence is cut down to CDR3 DNA, 42 bases in frame from base 1. This same sample was also part of a study on T cells of mothers and their children. The second paper states: Donors were nine systemically healthy Caucasian individuals: three mothers and their six children. cDNA synthesis consumed the entire amount of extracted RNA, loaded at about 1.6 ug RNA in each 15 ul reaction. In the second PCR, the M1S primer added sample barcodes and 2-4 random nucleotides. More than 8 million TCR beta CDR3 reads were obtained from each mother, and some 3.3 million reads were obtained from each child. TCR recombination output is similarly shaped by thymic selection in related and unrelated pairs, with a minor effect exerted by inherited differences. Normalized repertoire overlap in related mother-child pairs was always slightly higher than in unrelated mother-child pairs, but the difference was never significant. Persistent microchimeric T cell clones were not detected, at a sensitivity of 85 to 100 clones per million clonotypes. To look for features that set related mother-child pairs apart from unrelated individuals, the researchers ran deep NGS to compare the TCR beta repertoires of mothers and children. On average, the children were approximately 11 +/- 4 years old, while the mothers were about 40 +/- 4 years old. After adapter ligation was performed with NEBNext reagents, the libraries were sequenced on an Illumina HiSeq 2000 with 100+100 nt paired-end reads. To prevent cross-contamination, the mother and child libraries were prepared a month apart and were sequenced in separate runs. Between roughly 450,000 and 2,000,000 distinct TCR beta clonotypes were identified per donor. Naive TCR beta clonotypes were estimated from low-frequency clonotypes matched to each donor's FACS-determined naive share, without sorting.

This receptor chain uses TRBV4-3 and TRBJ2-5, and TRBD2 may be the D gene, going by 5 matching bases. The DNA end favors TRBJ2-7, so the J call may be wrong. This sequence was found in a boy aged 5-17 years in good health. Sequenced material: blood. The sequenced DNA: TGCGCCAGCAGCCCTGTCCCGGGATCCTACGAGCAGTACTTC. Protein translation: CASSPVPGSYEQYF.